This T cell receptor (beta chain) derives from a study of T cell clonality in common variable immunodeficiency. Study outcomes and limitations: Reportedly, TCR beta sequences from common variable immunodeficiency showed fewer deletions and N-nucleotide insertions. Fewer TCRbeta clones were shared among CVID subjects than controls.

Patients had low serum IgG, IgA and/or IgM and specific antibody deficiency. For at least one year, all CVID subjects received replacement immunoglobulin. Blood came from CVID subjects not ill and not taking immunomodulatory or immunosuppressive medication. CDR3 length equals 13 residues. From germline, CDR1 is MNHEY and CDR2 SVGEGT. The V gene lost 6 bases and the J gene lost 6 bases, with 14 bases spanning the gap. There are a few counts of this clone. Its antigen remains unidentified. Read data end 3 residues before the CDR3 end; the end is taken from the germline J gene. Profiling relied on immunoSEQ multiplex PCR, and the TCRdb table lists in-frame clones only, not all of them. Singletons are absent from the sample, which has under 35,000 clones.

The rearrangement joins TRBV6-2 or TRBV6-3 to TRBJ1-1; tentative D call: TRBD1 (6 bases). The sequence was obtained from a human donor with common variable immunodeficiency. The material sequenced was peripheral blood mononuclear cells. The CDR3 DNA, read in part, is TGTGCCAGCAGACCCGCAGGGGACGCTGAA. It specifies CASRPAGDAE. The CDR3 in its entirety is CASRPAGDAEAFF.